The 21 T cell receptor beta chains given below trace back to one sample, sequenced in a study of T cell responses to AZD1222 COVID-19 vaccine. Some clones are missing from TCRdb's copy, which holds only in-frame ones; the method was immunoSEQ multiplex PCR. The table has 110,000 to 150,000 clones, around 88% seen once; the top ten hold nearly 3.5%. The starting material was peripheral blood, obtained on day 0 of AZD1222 vaccination. All receptors come from an adult in good health.

The chain carries TRBV5-1 and TRBJ1-6, with 7 bases matching TRBD1. The CDR3 totals 15 residues. Germline CDR1 and CDR2: SGHRS and YFSETQ. V dropped 7 bases and J dropped 5; count of bases not matched to a gene: 9. The CDR3 here is CASALTQGDNSPLHF. The DNA of the CDR3 is TGCGCCAGCGCCCTGACCCAGGGGGATAATTCACCCCTCCACTTT.

This CDR3 is CASSPRAGVDQPQHF. CDR3 bases: TGTGCCAGCAGTCCCCGGGCAGGGGTAGATCAGCCCCAGCATTTT. The chain recombines TRBV7-9 with TRBJ1-5, with TRBD1 as a possible D gene (6 bases). V gave up 6 bases and J gave up 5 bases, with 17 bases separating them. Germline CDR1 reads SEHNR; CDR2 reads FQNEAQ (reference sequence). The CDR3 contains 15 residues.

This chain joins TRBV7-2 and TRBJ2-2, with 12 bases aligning to TRBD2. Germline trimming cut 0 bases from V and 6 bases from J; bases unmatched to any gene: 2. This CDR3 contains 16 residues. The V gene's germline CDR1 is SGHTA and CDR2 FQGNSA. The CDR3 DNA sequence: TGTGCCAGCAGCTTAGCGACTAGCGGGAGCCCCGGGGAGCTGTTTTTT. This encodes CASSLATSGSPGELFF. The entire variable domain, with the rest obtained from reference TRBV7-2 and TRBJ2-2, is as follows: GAGVSQSPSNKVTEKGKDVELRCDPISGHTALYWYRQSLGQGLEFLIYFQGNSAPDKSGLPSDRFSAERTGGSVSTLTIQRTQQEDSAVYLCASSLATSGSPGELFFGEGSRLTVL.

The genes are TRBV6-5 and TRBJ1-5; D remains ambiguous. Looked up from germline, CDR1 is MNHEY and CDR2 is SVGAGI. The CDR3 totals 13 residues. The ends were cut back, 6 bases at V and 1 base at J, with 7 bases in the middle. CDR3 amino acids: CASRMDSNQPQHF. CDR3 bases: TGTGCCAGCAGGATGGACAGCAATCAGCCCCAGCATTTT.

This clone was picked up one time. The CDR3 protein is CASSQDGLSVDNTQYF. In nucleotides, the CDR3 is TGCGCCAGCAGCCAAGACGGCTTGTCTGTAGATAATACGCAGTATTTT. The chain carries TRBV4-3 and TRBJ2-3, with D uncertain. Trimming left V 0 bases short and J 7 bases short, with 17 bases between. Germline V lookup: CDR1 LGHNA, CDR2 YSLEER. The CDR3 has 16 residues.

The CDR3 DNA reads as TGTGCCAGCTCACCACCGGGATTCGCGGGCTCCGGGCAGCCCCAGCATTTT. This codes for CASSPPGFAGSGQPQHF. This chain links TRBV18 with TRBJ1-5; no definite D call. The germline V and J ends were trimmed by 0 bases and 7 bases, with 19 bases remaining between them. CDR3 size: 17 residues. Germline CDR1 is KGHSH and CDR2 is LQKENI.

This clone was observed a few times. The chain employs TRBV9 and TRBJ2-5, with TRBD2 matching over 8 bases. With 0 bases clipped from V and 5 bases from J, the junction kept 15 bases outside the gene matches. Germline V gene data show CDR1 as SGDLS and CDR2 as YYNGEE. There are 18 residues in the CDR3. The CDR3 region is CASSVAPVGGLGVETQYF. As DNA, the CDR3 is TGTGCCAGCAGCGTAGCTCCGGTTGGGGGACTAGGGGTGGAGACCCAGTACTTC.

This chain uses TRBV29-1 with TRBJ2-2; D not resolved. The CDR3 extends over 13 amino acids. Germline lookup yields CDR1 SQVTM and CDR2 ANQGSEA. Trimming pared 4 bases from V and 2 bases from J, leaving 8 bases between. The CDR3 sequence: CSVVGPNTGELFF. CDR3 DNA sequence: TGCAGCGTTGTAGGACCTAACACCGGGGAGCTGTTTTTT.

The V gene is TRBV29-1, the J gene TRBJ2-7; 11 nucleotides line up with TRBD2. The J segment lost 7 bases and the V segment lost 0 bases, leaving 5 bases of the junction unmatched. The CDR3 covers 14 residues. Germline V gives CDR1 SQVTM, CDR2 ANQGSEA. CDR3 loop: CSVEELAGVGEQYF. The DNA of the CDR3 is TGCAGCGTTGAAGAACTAGCGGGAGTGGGGGAGCAGTACTTC.

This chain uses TRBV6-4 with TRBJ2-1; D may be TRBD1 (5 bases). The CDR3 contains 14 residues. Germline V lookup: CDR1 MRHNA, CDR2 SNTAGT. The V end lost 6 bases, the J end lost 4 bases, and 13 bases lay between the germline ends. CDR3 protein: CASSPGLEYNEQFF. In DNA, the CDR3 is TGTGCCAGCAGCCCAGGGCTTGAGTACAATGAGCAGTTCTTC.

This clone appeared a few times. The chain recombines TRBV5-4 with TRBJ1-2; possible D gene TRBD1, 6 bases. This CDR3 is built from 14 residues. Germline lookup yields CDR1 SGHNT and CDR2 YYREEE (reference sequence). The V end lost 3 bases, the J end lost 3 bases, and 12 bases lay between the germline ends. The CDR3 nucleotides are TGTGCCAGCAGCTCCGGGGACATATACTATGGCTACACCTTC. It encodes CASSSGDIYYGYTF.

This chain joins TRBV19 and TRBJ2-1, with TRBD2 identical over 14 bases. Trimming took 6 bases from V and 4 from J; bases not matched to a gene: 11. CDR3 size: 18 residues. Germline V gives CDR1 LNHDA, CDR2 SQIVND (reference sequence). The CDR3 nucleotides are TGTGCCAGTAGGGTTGTGGGACTAGCGGGAGTGGGATACAATGAGCAGTTCTTC. Translated, it gives CASRVVGLAGVGYNEQFF. Supplemented by reference TRBV19 and TRBJ2-1, the full variable domain reads DGGITQSPKYLFRKEGQNVTLSCEQNLNHDAMYWYRQDPGQGLRLIYYSQIVNDFQKGDIAEGYSVSREKKESFPLTVTSAQKNPTAFYLCASRVVGLAGVGYNEQFFGPGTRLTVL.

The rearrangement uses TRBV27 and TRBJ1-5; maybe TRBD1 (6 bases). Germline CDR1 MNHEY, CDR2 SMNVEV (reference sequence). The CDR3 covers 11 residues. Trimming pared 10 bases from V and 2 bases from J, leaving 6 bases between. Written as DNA, the CDR3 is TGTGCCACAGGGGGCAATCAGCCCCAGCATTTT. Its translation: CATGGNQPQHF.

This sequence joins TRBV4-2 and TRBJ2-2; D gene unclear. Trimming took 4 bases from V and 6 from J, leaving 18 bases between them. The CDR3 contains 16 residues. Germline values: CDR1 LGHNA, CDR2 YNFKEQ. CDR3 region: CASSLGRSSRAGELFF. The DNA of the CDR3 is TGTGCCAGCAGCCTGGGCCGATCATCTCGGGCCGGGGAGCTGTTTTTT.

CDR3 loop: CASSPTGLDQPQHF. DNA of the CDR3: TGTGCCAGCAGTCCGACAGGGCTCGACCAGCCCCAGCATTTT. The chain employs TRBV2 and TRBJ1-5; 7 bases match TRBD1. CDR3 length: 14 amino acids. Germline lookup yields CDR1 SNHLY and CDR2 FYNNEI. Losses at the gene ends were 5 bases for V and 7 bases for J; bases not matched to a gene: 8.

The chain links TRBV19 to TRBJ1-2; D uncertain. The CDR3 is 13 residues long. Trimming stripped 7 bases from V and 1 base from J, with 10 bases between. Germline V gene data show CDR1 as LNHDA and CDR2 as SQIVND (reference sequence). CDR3 DNA sequence: TGTGCCAGTATAGGTGGCGGTAACTATGGCTACACCTTC. As protein: CASIGGGNYGYTF.

The chain is built from TRBV19 and TRBJ2-1; D call uncertain. CDR1 is LNHDA, CDR2 SQIVND, per germline (reference sequence). The CDR3 sequence is 17 residues long. The V and J ends lost 1 base and 8 bases respectively, with 21 bases between them. The CDR3 DNA is TGTGCCAGTAGTATAGGCACCCCGGGCATGATTAGGCATGAGCAGTTCTTC. This encodes CASSIGTPGMIRHEQFF.

The chain employs TRBV5-1 and TRBJ2-3; D gene uncertain. V was clipped by 0 bases and J by 6 bases, with 11 bases between them. Germline V gene data show CDR1 as SGHRS and CDR2 as YFSETQ. This CDR3 region has 14 residues. CDR3 region: CASSLELETDTQYF. The CDR3 DNA reads as TGCGCCAGCAGCTTGGAGCTGGAAACGGATACGCAGTATTTT.

V gene TRBV11-2 combines with J gene TRBJ2-7, with unresolved D. This CDR3 has 12 residues. From germline, CDR1 is SGHAT and CDR2 FQNNGV. Trimming pared 1 base from V and 8 bases from J, leaving 9 bases between. This chain's CDR3 is CASSLVFHQQYF. CDR3 coding DNA: TGTGCCAGCAGCTTAGTGTTTCACCAGCAGTACTTC.

J is TRBJ1-4 and V is TRBV18; D is possibly TRBD1 (5 bases). V lost 4 bases to trimming and J lost 7 bases, with 10 bases between them. CDR1 KGHSH and CDR2 LQKENI come from the germline V gene. This CDR3 spans 13 amino acids. CDR3 in DNA: TGTGCCAGCTCACGGGGGTCCGGTGAAAAACTGTTTTTT. Its translation is CASSRGSGEKLFF.

This chain uses TRBV19 with TRBJ1-2; 7 positions agree with TRBD1. The trim removed 4 bases at V and 3 bases at J, leaving 11 bases unmatched. The CDR3 totals 16 residues. Looked up from germline, CDR1 is LNHDA and CDR2 is SQIVND (reference sequence). The CDR3 loop is CASSTFRDRRDYGYTF. The CDR3 DNA is TGTGCCAGTAGTACCTTCCGGGACAGAAGAGACTATGGCTACACCTTC.